A selection of T cell receptor beta chains follows, all from one sample in a study of shared clonotypes between healthy human individuals. Profiling relied on immunoSEQ multiplex PCR, and the TCRdb table lists in-frame clones only, not all of them. The repertoire holds roughly 500,000 clones, with roughly 77% as singletons. Sequenced input: PBMCs. The origin of the receptors is a woman aged 40-49 years in good health. Some clones in this sample may be carry-over from other donors' samples. Both conserved end residues are part of each CDR3. D genes are given only for firm matches. Clone size, where shown, is once, few, many, or a class for clones that have expanded.

clone_size j_call v_call d_call cdr3_length cdr3_aa cdr3_nt
. TRBJ2-1 TRBV5-1 . 13 CASSPRYHNEQFF TGCGCCAGCAGCCCCCGTTACCACAATGAGCAGTTCTTC
. TRBJ1-1 TRBV11-2 . 15 CASSLDSGVYTEAFF TGTGCCAGCAGCTTAGATTCGGGGGTCTACACTGAAGCTTTCTTT
. TRBJ2-7 TRBV5-4 TRBD2 15 CASSPGTSALGEQYF TGTGCCAGCAGCCCCGGGACTAGCGCCCTCGGGGAGCAGTACTTC
. TRBJ2-7 TRBV7-2 TRBD1 16 CASSLALGRTGGEQYF TGTGCCAGCAGCTTAGCCTTAGGTCGGACAGGGGGCGAGCAGTACTTC
. TRBJ2-7 TRBV6-5 . 14 CASSYGGSAYEQYF TGTGCCAGCAGTTATGGGGGGTCGGCCTACGAGCAGTACTTC
. TRBJ2-3 TRBV10-3 TRBD2 14 CATLIAGGSDTQYF TGTGCCACCCTTATAGCGGGAGGGTCAGATACGCAGTATTTT
. TRBJ1-2 TRBV6-1 . 16 CASSEGSSTPLEGYTF TGTGCCAGCAGTGAAGGTTCCTCAACACCGCTCGAGGGCTACACCTTC
once TRBJ2-5 TRBV28 . 15 CASSLRSARQETQYF TGTGCCAGCAGTTTAAGGTCTGCCCGTCAAGAGACCCAGTACTTC
. TRBJ2-1 TRBV10-2 TRBD2 17 CASSESRGLGGYNEQFF TGCGCCAGCAGTGAGTCCCGGGGACTAGGAGGCTACAATGAGCAGTTCTTC
. TRBJ2-5 TRBV7-6 . 13 CASSVFRQETQYF TGTGCCAGCAGCGTCTTCCGACAAGAGACCCAGTACTTC
. TRBJ2-3 TRBV4-3 . 15 CASTPRVAGTDTQYF TGCGCCAGCACTCCCCGGGTAGCGGGCACAGATACGCAGTATTTT
. TRBJ1-5 TRBV29-1 TRBD1 13 CSVRTGSDQPQHF TGCAGCGTGAGGACAGGGTCCGATCAGCCCCAGCATTTT
once TRBJ1-5 TRBV28 . 16 CASSPPRQGRGQPQHF TGTGCCAGCAGCCCACCCCGCCAGGGGCGAGGGCAGCCCCAGCATTTT
. TRBJ2-7 TRBV29-1 TRBD1 11 CSVETGHEQYF TGCAGCGTTGAGACAGGGCACGAGCAGTACTTC
. TRBJ1-1 TRBV5-1 TRBD1 14 CASSSDRANTEAFF TGCGCCAGCAGCTCGGACAGGGCGAACACTGAAGCTTTCTTT
once TRBJ2-1 TRBV7-3 TRBD2 15 CASSPRASGSHEQFF TGTGCCAGCAGCCCCCGGGCTAGCGGGAGTCATGAGCAGTTCTTC
. TRBJ2-1 TRBV6-1 TRBD2 15 CASSETSGEYNEQFF TGTGCCAGCAGTGAAACTAGCGGGGAGTACAATGAGCAGTTCTTC
. TRBJ1-1 TRBV5-8 TRBD1 16 CASRETGAWLNTEAFF TGTGCCAGCAGGGAGACAGGGGCCTGGTTGAACACTGAAGCTTTCTTT
. TRBJ2-7 TRBV11-2 . 16 CASSSYRVSRLNEQYF TGTGCCAGCAGCTCCTACAGGGTTTCGCGTCTTAACGAGCAGTACTTC
. TRBJ1-2 TRBV7-9 . 14 CASSGSINGYGYTF TGTGCCAGCAGCGGGTCCATAAACGGCTATGGCTACACCTTC
. TRBJ1-4 TRBV28 . 14 CASRQSGINEKLFF TGTGCCAGCAGACAATCAGGGATAAATGAAAAACTGTTTTTT
. TRBJ1-2 TRBV19 . 15 CASSRGVGTSYGYTF TGTGCCAGTAGTAGGGGGGTAGGGACAAGCTATGGCTACACCTTC
few TRBJ2-1 TRBV19 TRBD1 19 CASSSGTWTGSTSYNEQFF TGTGCCAGTAGTAGCGGAACCTGGACAGGGTCTACCTCCTACAATGAGCAGTTCTTC
. TRBJ2-7 TRBV7-9 . 12 CASSLGYYEQYF TGTGCCAGCAGCTTAGGCTACTACGAGCAGTACTTC
. TRBJ1-4 TRBV28 . 19 CASSYNPWQAESSNEKLFF TGTGCCAGCAGTTATAACCCCTGGCAGGCCGAAAGCTCTAATGAAAAACTGTTTTTT
. TRBJ1-5 TRBV6-4 . 14 CASSPEVQNQPQHF TGTGCCAGCAGTCCCGAGGTTCAGAATCAGCCCCAGCATTTT
. TRBJ1-1 TRBV28 . 15 CASTGNDPSRTEAFF TGTGCCAGCACGGGCAATGATCCTTCGCGGACTGAAGCTTTCTTT
. TRBJ2-7 TRBV7-2 TRBD1 15 CASSLETGGGYEQYF TGTGCCAGCAGCTTAGAGACAGGGGGCGGCTACGAGCAGTACTTC
. TRBJ2-2 TRBV10-3 TRBD1 14 CAISEDRDAGELFF TGTGCCATCAGTGAGGACAGGGACGCCGGGGAGCTGTTTTTT
. TRBJ2-7 TRBV27 . 12 CASSYGPYEQYF TGTGCCAGCAGTTACGGGCCCTACGAGCAGTACTTC
few TRBJ2-7 TRBV7-2 . 15 CASSFLGGREYEQYF TGTGCCAGCAGCTTTCTCGGGGGGCGGGAGTACGAGCAGTACTTC
once TRBJ2-5 TRBV7-2 . 13 CASSLYGQETQYF TGTGCCAGCAGCTTATACGGTCAAGAGACCCAGTACTTC
. TRBJ2-3 TRBV11-2 TRBD2 14 CASSPGLAADTQYF TGTGCCAGCAGCCCGGGACTAGCGGCAGATACGCAGTATTTT